This is a list of T cell receptor beta chains from one sample in a study of post-analysis software for immune sequencing data. Via MiXCR, TCRdb re-called the PCR reads, giving one row per CDR3 protein. There are almost 700,000 distinct CDR3 sequences in the sample; roughly three fifths occur only once, and about 11% lies in the top ten. Material: blood. These receptors all stem from a girl aged 2 to 9 with multiple sclerosis. Both conserved end residues are part of each CDR3. A D gene is named only where the DNA matches it firmly. The size entry is marked missing in some rows and otherwise reads once, few, many or a size class.

TRBJ2-1,few,TRBV29-1,TRBD2,TGCAGCGTTGAAAGCGGGGGGGTAATTGAGCAGTTCTTC,CSVESGGVIEQFF
TRBJ2-3,once,TRBV6-1,NA,TGTGCCAGCAGTGAAGAATGGGGCGGTACGCAGTATTTT,CASSEEWGGTQYF
TRBJ1-2,NA,TRBV12-3/TRBV12-4,TRBD1,TGTGCCAGCAGTCTCCAGGACAGGTTTAACTATGGCTACACCTTC,CASSLQDRFNYGYTF
TRBJ2-1,few,TRBV29-1,NA,TGCAGCGTTGAAGGTCAGGGCAGAAGGAATGAGCAGTTCTTC,CSVEGQGRRNEQFF
TRBJ2-1,NA,TRBV29-1,NA,TGCAGCGTTGGGGTAGGGGCCTACAATGAGCAGTTCTTC,CSVGVGAYNEQFF
TRBJ2-4,NA,TRBV15,TRBD2,TGTGCCACCAGCAGAGCGACGGGGGAGGGCAAAAACATTCAGTACTTC,CATSRATGEGKNIQYF
TRBJ2-1,NA,TRBV25-1,NA,TGTGCCAGCAGTCGGGGGCTAGAGAGGAGTGAGCAGTTCTTC,CASSRGLERSEQFF
TRBJ1-2,NA,TRBV7-8,TRBD1,TGTGCCAGCAGCCCTCGGCCCGACAGGGCCGGCTACACCTTC,CASSPRPDRAGYTF
TRBJ2-1,few,TRBV12-3/TRBV12-4,NA,TGTGCCAGCAGCCTTGACACCAGTACGTCCTACAATGAGCAGTTCTTC,CASSLDTSTSYNEQFF
TRBJ1-5,NA,TRBV12-3/TRBV12-4,TRBD1,TGTGCCAGCAGTTTAGCGGGACAGGGCCTTCAGCCCCAGCATTTT,CASSLAGQGLQPQHF
TRBJ2-1,NA,TRBV7-9,TRBD2,TGTGCCAGCTTAGCGGGGGCTCCTAACAATGAGCAGTTCTTC,CASLAGAPNNEQFF
TRBJ1-1,NA,TRBV6-6,TRBD1,TGTGCCAGCAGTTGGGGGACAGGGGGCAACACTGAAGCTTTCTTT,CASSWGTGGNTEAFF
TRBJ2-7,NA,TRBV5-5,NA,TGTGCCAGCAGCTTGGTTAGGGAGTCCCCCAACGAGCAGTACTTC,CASSLVRESPNEQYF
TRBJ1-2,NA,TRBV20-1,NA,TGCAGTGCTAGCCCTCCCCTCGCTAACTATGGCTACACCTTC,CSASPPLANYGYTF
TRBJ2-7,NA,TRBV11-2,NA,TGTGCCAGCAGCTTAGAAGCCCGCAACGAGCAGTACTTC,CASSLEARNEQYF
TRBJ2-7,NA,TRBV20-1,NA,TGCAGTGCTAGAATTCAAGCGGATGACGAGCAGTACTTC,CSARIQADDEQYF
TRBJ2-3,few,TRBV5-5,NA,TGTGCCAGCAGCTTGCAAATAGGTCCCACAGATACGCAGTATTTT,CASSLQIGPTDTQYF
TRBJ2-1,once,TRBV7-9,NA,TGTGCCAGCAGCCCCGGAGCCGGGAGCCCCTCAGAAGAGCAGTTCTTC,CASSPGAGSPSEEQFF
TRBJ2-3,NA,TRBV20-1,TRBD2,TGCAGTGCTGGAACAGGCGGGAGTGGAGTGTTGACAGATACGCAGTATTTT,CSAGTGGSGVLTDTQYF
TRBJ2-1,NA,TRBV12-3/TRBV12-4,NA,TGTGCCAGCAGTTTCGGGGCAAGGGTGGGGAATGAGCAGTTCTTC,CASSFGARVGNEQFF
TRBJ2-1,once,TRBV20-1,TRBD1,TGCAGTGCTAGACCTTTTACACCGACAGGGACGTATGAGCAGTTCTTC,CSARPFTPTGTYEQFF
TRBJ2-5,NA,TRBV20-1,NA,TGCAGCACAACATACCAAGAGACCCAGTACTTC,CSTTYQETQYF
TRBJ2-1,few,TRBV2,NA,TGTGCCAGCAGGGAAGGGGATGAGCAGTTCTTC,CASREGDEQFF
TRBJ2-1,NA,TRBV9,TRBD2,TGTGCCAGCAGCGTAGATCGCGACACTAGCGCTAGCTCCTACAATGAGCAGTTCTTC,CASSVDRDTSASSYNEQFF
TRBJ2-3,few,TRBV5-4,TRBD2,TGTGCCAGCAGCTCGGGCCAACGGGGGGGCGAAGATACGCAGTATTTT,CASSSGQRGGEDTQYF
TRBJ2-1,NA,TRBV29-1,NA,TGCAGCGTTGATCCCGAGACAGAGTTGAATGAGCAGTTCTTC,CSVDPETELNEQFF
TRBJ2-5,NA,TRBV5-1,TRBD1,TGCGCCAGCAGCGTTGGACAGGGCCCTACCCAGTACTTC,CASSVGQGPTQYF
TRBJ2-2,NA,TRBV18,TRBD1,TGTGCCAGCTCACCGACGGGACAGGGAAACACCGGGGAGCTGTTTTTT,CASSPTGQGNTGELFF
TRBJ1-2,NA,TRBV20-1,TRBD1,TGCAGTGCTAGGCGCAGGGGGAAGTCCCACCCCTTAAATGGCTACACCTTC,CSARRRGKSHPLNGYTF
TRBJ2-5,NA,TRBV5-1,NA,TGCGCCAGCAGCCTTAACCCCACAGGCTTGGAGACCCAGTACTTC,CASSLNPTGLETQYF
TRBJ2-5,once,TRBV7-2,NA,TGTGCCAGCAGCTTATCCTGGGTGAGGGAAGAGACCCAGTACTTC,CASSLSWVREETQYF
TRBJ2-6,NA,TRBV5-1,NA,TGCGCCAGCAGCCCCGGAGGGCCTGTCCCCATCTCTGGGGCCAACGTCCTGACTTTC,CASSPGGPVPISGANVLTF
TRBJ2-4,NA,TRBV15,TRBD2,TGTGCCACCAGCAGAGCCGGACCGGGACTAGCAGTAAACATTCAGTACTTC,CATSRAGPGLAVNIQYF
TRBJ1-1,NA,TRBV18,TRBD1,TGTGCCAGCTCACGAAACTTTGGCTTGACAGGGGGTGGAAGCACTGAAGCTTTCTTT,CASSRNFGLTGGGSTEAFF
TRBJ2-3,NA,TRBV20-1,NA,TGCAGTGCTAGTCCCTCGGTTTTCACAGATACGCAGTATTTT,CSASPSVFTDTQYF
TRBJ2-7,few,TRBV5-1,TRBD2,TGCGCCAGCAGCTTACTAGCGGGAGAATCAGACGAGCAGTACTTC,CASSLLAGESDEQYF
TRBJ2-4,NA,TRBV6-5,TRBD2,TGTGCCAGCAGTTCCCATTGGACTAGCGGGAGAGCAACTCCTTATAAGAAAAACATTCAGTACTTC,CASSSHWTSGRATPYKKNIQYF
TRBJ2-3,NA,TRBV7-2,NA,TGTGCCAGCAGCCCACTGGTCCCTAGCACAGATACGCAGTATTTT,CASSPLVPSTDTQYF
TRBJ2-1,NA,TRBV3-1,NA,TGTGCCAGCAGCCAAGATCATCGGAGCTCCTACAATGAGCAGTTCTTC,CASSQDHRSSYNEQFF
TRBJ2-3,NA,TRBV2,NA,TGTGCCAGCTGGCTAGCCCCTAAGGGGGGGCCGTCGGCAGATACGCAGTATTTT,CASWLAPKGGPSADTQYF
TRBJ2-1,NA,TRBV24-1,NA,TGTGCCACCGGGGGGGACATATGGAATGGGCAGTTCTTC,CATGGDIWNGQFF
TRBJ2-7,few,TRBV7-8,NA,TGTGCCAGCAGCTTAGATAGTTATGGGGGACCCACCTACGAGCAGTACTTC,CASSLDSYGGPTYEQYF
TRBJ2-5,NA,TRBV12-3/TRBV12-4,NA,TGTGCCAGCAGTTTACCCGCCCGAGGAGAGACCCAGTACTTC,CASSLPARGETQYF